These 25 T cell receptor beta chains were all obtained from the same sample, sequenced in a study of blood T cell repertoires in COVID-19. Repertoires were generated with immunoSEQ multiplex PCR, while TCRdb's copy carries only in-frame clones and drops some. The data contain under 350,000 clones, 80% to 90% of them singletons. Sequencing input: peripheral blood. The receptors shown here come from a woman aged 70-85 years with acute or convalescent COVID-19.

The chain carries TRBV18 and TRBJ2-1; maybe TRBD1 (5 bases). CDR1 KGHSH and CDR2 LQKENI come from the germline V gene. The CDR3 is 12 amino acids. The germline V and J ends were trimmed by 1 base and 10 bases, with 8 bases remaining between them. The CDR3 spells CASSPQGREQFF. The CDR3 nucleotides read TGTGCCAGCTCACCACAGGGGCGGGAGCAGTTCTTC.

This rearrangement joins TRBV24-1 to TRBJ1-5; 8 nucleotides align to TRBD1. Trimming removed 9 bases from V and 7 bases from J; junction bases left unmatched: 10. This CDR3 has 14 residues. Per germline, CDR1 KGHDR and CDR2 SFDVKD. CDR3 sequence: CATGQTGAEQPQHF. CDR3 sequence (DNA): TGTGCCACCGGGCAGACAGGGGCCGAGCAGCCCCAGCATTTT.

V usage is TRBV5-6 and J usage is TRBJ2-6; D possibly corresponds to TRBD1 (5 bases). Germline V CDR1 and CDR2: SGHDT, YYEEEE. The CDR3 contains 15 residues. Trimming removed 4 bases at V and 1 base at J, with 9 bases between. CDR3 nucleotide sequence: TGTGCCAGCAGCACTTGGACATCTGGGGCCAACGTCCTGACTTTC. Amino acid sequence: CASSTWTSGANVLTF.

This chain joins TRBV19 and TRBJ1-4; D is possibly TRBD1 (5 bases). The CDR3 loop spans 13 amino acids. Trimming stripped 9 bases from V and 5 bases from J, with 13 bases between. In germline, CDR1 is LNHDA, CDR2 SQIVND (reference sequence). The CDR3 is CASGDGRNEKLFF. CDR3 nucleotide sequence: TGTGCCAGCGGGGACGGGAGAAATGAAAAACTGTTTTTT.

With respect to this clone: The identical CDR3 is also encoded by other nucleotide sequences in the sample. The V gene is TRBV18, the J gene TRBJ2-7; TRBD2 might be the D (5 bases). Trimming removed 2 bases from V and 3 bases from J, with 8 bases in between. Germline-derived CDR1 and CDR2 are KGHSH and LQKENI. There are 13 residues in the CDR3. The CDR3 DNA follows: TGTGCCAGCTCACCATCCGGAGGCTACGAGCAGTACTTC. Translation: CASSPSGGYEQYF.

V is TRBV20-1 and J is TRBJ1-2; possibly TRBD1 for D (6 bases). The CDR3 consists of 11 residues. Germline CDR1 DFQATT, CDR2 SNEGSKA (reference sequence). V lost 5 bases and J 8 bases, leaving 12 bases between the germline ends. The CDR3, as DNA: TGCAGTGCTGGCCACAGGGAGGGCTACACCTTC. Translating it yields CSAGHREGYTF.

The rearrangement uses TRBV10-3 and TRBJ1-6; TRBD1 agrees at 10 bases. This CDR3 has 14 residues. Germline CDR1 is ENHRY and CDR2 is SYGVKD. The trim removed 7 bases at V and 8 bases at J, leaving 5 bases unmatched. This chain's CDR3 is CAIKGTGEYSPLHF. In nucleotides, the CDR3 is TGTGCCATCAAAGGGACAGGGGAGTATTCACCCCTCCACTTT.

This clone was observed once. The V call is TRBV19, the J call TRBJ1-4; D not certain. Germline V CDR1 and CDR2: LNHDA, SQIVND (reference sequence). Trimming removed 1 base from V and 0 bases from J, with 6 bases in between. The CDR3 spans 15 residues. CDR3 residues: CASSIAGTTNEKLFF. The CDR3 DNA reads TGTGCCAGTAGTATAGCCGGGACAACTAATGAAAAACTGTTTTTT.

CDR3 amino acids: CASSIGLAVQETQYF. The CDR3 DNA follows: TGTGCCAGTAGTATAGGACTAGCGGTACAAGAGACCCAGTACTTC. The chain is built from TRBV19 and TRBJ2-5; 9 nucleotides line up with TRBD2. J gave up 2 bases and V 1 base, and 2 bases lay outside the gene matches. This CDR3 is 15 amino acids long. CDR1 is LNHDA, CDR2 SQIVND, per germline (reference sequence).

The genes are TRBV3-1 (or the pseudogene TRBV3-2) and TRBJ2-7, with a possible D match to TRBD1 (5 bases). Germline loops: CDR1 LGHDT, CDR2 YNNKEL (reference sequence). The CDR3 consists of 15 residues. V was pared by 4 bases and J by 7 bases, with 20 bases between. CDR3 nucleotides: TGTGCCAGCAGCCTTCCTGGTGGCAGGGCAGTAGAGCAGTACTTC. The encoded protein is CASSLPGGRAVEQYF.

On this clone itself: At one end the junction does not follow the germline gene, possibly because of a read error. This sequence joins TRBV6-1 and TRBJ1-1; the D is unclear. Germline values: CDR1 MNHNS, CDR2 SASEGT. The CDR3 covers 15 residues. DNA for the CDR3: TGTGCCAGCAATGAAGTCGGGTCTTCGAACACTGAAGCTTTCTTT. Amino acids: CASNEVGSSNTEAFF.

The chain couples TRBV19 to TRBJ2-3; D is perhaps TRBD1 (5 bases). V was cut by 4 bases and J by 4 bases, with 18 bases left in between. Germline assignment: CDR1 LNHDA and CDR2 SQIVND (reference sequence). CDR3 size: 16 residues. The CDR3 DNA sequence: TGTGCCAGTAGTAAGCATCAGGGTTCGATGTCAGATACGCAGTATTTT. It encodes CASSKHQGSMSDTQYF.

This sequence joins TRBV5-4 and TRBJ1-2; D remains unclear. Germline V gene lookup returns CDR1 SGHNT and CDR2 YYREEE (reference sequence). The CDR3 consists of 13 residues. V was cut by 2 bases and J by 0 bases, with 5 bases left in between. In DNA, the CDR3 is TGTGCCAGCAGCTTACAGCCTAACTATGGCTACACCTTC. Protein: CASSLQPNYGYTF.

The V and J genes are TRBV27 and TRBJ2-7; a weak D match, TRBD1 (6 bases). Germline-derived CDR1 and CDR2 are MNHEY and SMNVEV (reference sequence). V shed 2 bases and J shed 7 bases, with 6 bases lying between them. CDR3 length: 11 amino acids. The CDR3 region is CASSLRGEQYF. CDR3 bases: TGTGCCAGCAGTTTAAGGGGGGAGCAGTACTTC.

DNA for the CDR3: TGTGCCAGCATCGCCGGCAGGGTCACTGGAAACACCATATATTTT. Its protein product is CASIAGRVTGNTIYF. V and J are TRBV3-1 (or the pseudogene TRBV3-2) and TRBJ1-3; D is possibly TRBD1 (5 bases). The ends were cut back, 7 bases at V and 2 bases at J, with 15 bases in the middle. The CDR3 totals 15 residues. Germline CDR1 reads LGHDT; CDR2 reads YNNKEL (reference sequence).

The CDR3, as DNA: TGTGCCAGCAGCCAAGATCTTGCGGCGCAGGCGGGCGAAAAACTGTTTTTT. This sequence encodes CASSQDLAAQAGEKLFF. The chain employs TRBV4-2 and TRBJ1-4; D is unclear. CDR3 length equals 17 residues. Looked up from germline, CDR1 is LGHNA and CDR2 is YNFKEQ. V lost 0 bases, J lost 8 bases, and 19 bases lay in between.

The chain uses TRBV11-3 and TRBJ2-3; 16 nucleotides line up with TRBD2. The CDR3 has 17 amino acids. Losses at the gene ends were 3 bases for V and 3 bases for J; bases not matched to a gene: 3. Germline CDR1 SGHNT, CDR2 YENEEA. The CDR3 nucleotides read TGTGCCAGCAGCTTTGGGACTAGCGGGGGGGCAACAGATACGCAGTATTTT. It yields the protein CASSFGTSGGATDTQYF.

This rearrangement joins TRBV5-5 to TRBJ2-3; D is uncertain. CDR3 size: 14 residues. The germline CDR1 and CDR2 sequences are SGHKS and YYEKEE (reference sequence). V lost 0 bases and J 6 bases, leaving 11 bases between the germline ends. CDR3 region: CASSLGIAPDTQYF. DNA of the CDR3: TGTGCCAGCAGCTTGGGAATAGCCCCCGATACGCAGTATTTT.

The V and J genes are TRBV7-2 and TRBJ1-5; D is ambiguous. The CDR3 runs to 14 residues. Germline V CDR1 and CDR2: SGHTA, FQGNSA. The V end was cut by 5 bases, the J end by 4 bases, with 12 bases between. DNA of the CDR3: TGTGCCAGCAGCCCTGCGGTCAGTAATCAGCCCCAGCATTTT. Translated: CASSPAVSNQPQHF.

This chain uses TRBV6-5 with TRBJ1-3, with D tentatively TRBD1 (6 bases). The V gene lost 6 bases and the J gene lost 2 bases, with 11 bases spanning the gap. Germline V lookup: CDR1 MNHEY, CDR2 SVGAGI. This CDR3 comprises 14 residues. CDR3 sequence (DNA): TGTGCCAGCAGGTTGGACAGCGCTGGAAACACCATATATTTT. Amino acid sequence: CASRLDSAGNTIYF.

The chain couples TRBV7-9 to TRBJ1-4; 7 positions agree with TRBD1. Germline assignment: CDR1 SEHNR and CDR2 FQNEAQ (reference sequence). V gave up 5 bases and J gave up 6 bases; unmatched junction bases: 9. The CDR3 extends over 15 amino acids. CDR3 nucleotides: TGTGCCAGCAGCAGCCGACAGGGCATTGATGAAAAACTGTTTTTT. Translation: CASSSRQGIDEKLFF.

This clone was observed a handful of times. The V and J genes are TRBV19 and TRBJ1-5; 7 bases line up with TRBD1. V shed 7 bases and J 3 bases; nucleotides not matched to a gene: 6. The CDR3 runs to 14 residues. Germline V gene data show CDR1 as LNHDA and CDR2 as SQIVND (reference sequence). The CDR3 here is CASKSGTDNQPQHF. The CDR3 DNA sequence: TGTGCCAGTAAATCGGGGACAGACAATCAGCCCCAGCATTTT.

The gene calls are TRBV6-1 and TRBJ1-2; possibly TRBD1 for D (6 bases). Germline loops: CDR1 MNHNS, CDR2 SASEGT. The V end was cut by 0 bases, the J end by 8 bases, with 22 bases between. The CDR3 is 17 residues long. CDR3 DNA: TGTGCCAGCAGTGAAGCCGCCTACAGGGATGGATGGGTGGGCTACACCTTC. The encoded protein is CASSEAAYRDGWVGYTF.

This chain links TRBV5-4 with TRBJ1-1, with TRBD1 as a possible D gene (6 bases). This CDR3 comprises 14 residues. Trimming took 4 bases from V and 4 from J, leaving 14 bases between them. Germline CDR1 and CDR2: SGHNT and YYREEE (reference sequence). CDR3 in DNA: TGTGCCAGCAGCCCCGGGGTAGGGGGCACTGAAGCTTTCTTT. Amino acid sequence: CASSPGVGGTEAFF. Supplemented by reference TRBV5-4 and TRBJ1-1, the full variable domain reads ETGVTQSPTHLIKTRGQQVTLRCSSQSGHNTVSWYQQALGQGPQFIFQYYREEENGRGNFPPRFSGLQFPNYSSELNVNALELDDSALYLCASSPGVGGTEAFFGQGTRLTVV.

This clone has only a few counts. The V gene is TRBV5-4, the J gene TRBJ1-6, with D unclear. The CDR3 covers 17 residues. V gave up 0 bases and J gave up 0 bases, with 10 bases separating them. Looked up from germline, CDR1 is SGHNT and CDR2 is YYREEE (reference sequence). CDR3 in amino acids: CASSLAGRPSYNSPLHF. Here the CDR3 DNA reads TGTGCCAGCAGCTTGGCTGGCCGTCCCTCCTATAATTCACCCCTCCACTTT.